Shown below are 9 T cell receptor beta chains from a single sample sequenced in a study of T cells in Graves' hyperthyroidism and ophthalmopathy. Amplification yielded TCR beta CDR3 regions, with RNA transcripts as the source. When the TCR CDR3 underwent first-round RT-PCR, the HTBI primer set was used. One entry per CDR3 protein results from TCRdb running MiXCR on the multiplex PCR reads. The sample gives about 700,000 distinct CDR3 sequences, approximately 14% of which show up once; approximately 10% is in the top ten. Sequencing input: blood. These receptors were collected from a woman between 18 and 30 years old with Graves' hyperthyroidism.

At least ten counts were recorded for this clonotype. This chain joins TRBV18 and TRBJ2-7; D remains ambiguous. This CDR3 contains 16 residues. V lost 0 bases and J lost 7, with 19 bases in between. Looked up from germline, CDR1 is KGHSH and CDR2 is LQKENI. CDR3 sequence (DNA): TGTGCCAGCTCACCACCGATCGTGAAGACACGTCGGGAGCAGTACTTC. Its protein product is CASSPPIVKTRREQYF. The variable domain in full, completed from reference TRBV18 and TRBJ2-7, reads NAGVMQNPRHLVRRRGQEARLRCSPMKGHSHVYWYRQLPEEGLKFMVYLQKENIIDESGMPKERFSAEFPKEGPSILRIQQVVRGDSAAYFCASSPPIVKTRREQYFGPGTRLTVT.

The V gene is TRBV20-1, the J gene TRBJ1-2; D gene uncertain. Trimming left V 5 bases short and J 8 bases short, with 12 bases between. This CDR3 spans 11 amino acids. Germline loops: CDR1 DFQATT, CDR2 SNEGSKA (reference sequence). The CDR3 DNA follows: TGCAGTGCTCCTAGGGAGGGCGGCTACACCTTC. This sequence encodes CSAPREGGYTF.

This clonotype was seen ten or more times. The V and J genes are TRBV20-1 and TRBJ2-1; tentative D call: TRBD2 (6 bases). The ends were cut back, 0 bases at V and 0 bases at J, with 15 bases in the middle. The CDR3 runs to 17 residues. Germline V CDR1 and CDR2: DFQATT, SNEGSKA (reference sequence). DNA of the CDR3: TGCAGTGCTAGAGAGGGTCACGGGAGTCGCTCCTACAATGAGCAGTTCTTC. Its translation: CSAREGHGSRSYNEQFF.

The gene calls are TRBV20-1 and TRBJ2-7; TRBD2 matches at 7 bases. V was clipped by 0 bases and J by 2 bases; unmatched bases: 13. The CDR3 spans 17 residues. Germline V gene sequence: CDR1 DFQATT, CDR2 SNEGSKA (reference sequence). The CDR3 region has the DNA TGCAGTGCTAGAGATCGTTCCCGCGGGAGAAAACCCTACGAGCAGTACTTC. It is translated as CSARDRSRGRKPYEQYF.

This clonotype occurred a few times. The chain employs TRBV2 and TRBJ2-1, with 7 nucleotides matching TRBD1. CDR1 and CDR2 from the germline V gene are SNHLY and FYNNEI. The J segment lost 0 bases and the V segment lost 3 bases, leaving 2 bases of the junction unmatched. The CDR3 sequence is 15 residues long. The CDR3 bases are TGTGCCAGCAGTGAGGCAGGGGGCTCCTACAATGAGCAGTTCTTC. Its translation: CASSEAGGSYNEQFF. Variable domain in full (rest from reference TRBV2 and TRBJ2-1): EPEVTQTPSHQVTQMGQEVILRCVPISNHLYFYWYRQILGQKVEFLVSFYNNEISEKSEIFDDQFSVERPDGSNFTLKIRSTKLEDSAMYFCASSEAGGSYNEQFFGPGTRLTVL.

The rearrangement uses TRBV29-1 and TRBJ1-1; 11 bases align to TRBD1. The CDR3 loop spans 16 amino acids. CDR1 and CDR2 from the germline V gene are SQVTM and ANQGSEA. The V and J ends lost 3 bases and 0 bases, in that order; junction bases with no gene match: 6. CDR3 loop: CSVERRDRGMNTEAFF. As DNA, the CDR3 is TGCAGCGTTGAGCGACGGGACAGGGGGATGAACACTGAAGCTTTCTTT.

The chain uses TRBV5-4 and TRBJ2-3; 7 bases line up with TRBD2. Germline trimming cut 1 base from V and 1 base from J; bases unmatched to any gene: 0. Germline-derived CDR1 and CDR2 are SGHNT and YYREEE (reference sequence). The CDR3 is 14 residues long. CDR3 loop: CASSLREGTDTQYF. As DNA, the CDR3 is TGTGCCAGCAGCTTGCGGGAGGGCACAGATACGCAGTATTTT.

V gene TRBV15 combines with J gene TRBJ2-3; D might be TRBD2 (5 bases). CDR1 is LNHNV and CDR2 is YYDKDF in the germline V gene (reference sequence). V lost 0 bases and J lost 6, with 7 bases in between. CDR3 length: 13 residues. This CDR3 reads CATSREREDTQYF. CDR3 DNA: TGTGCCACCAGCAGAGAGAGGGAGGATACGCAGTATTTT.

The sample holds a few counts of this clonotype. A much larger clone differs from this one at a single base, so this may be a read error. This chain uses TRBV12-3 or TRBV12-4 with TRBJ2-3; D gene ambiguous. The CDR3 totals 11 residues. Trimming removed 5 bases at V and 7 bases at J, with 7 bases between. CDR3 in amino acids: CASSRLYTQYF. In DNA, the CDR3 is TGTGCCAGCAGTCGGTTGTATACGCAGTATTTT.